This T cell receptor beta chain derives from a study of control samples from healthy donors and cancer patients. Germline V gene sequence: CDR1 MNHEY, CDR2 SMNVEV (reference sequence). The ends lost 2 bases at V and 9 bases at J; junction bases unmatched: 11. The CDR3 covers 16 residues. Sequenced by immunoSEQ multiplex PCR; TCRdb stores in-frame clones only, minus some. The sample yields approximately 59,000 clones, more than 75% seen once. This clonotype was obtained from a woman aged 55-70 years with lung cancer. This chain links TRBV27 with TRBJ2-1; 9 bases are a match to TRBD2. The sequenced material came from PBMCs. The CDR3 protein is CASSLLRGRAALEQFF. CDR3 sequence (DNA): TGTGCCAGCAGTTTACTGCGCGGGAGGGCTGCTCTTGAGCAGTTCTTC.